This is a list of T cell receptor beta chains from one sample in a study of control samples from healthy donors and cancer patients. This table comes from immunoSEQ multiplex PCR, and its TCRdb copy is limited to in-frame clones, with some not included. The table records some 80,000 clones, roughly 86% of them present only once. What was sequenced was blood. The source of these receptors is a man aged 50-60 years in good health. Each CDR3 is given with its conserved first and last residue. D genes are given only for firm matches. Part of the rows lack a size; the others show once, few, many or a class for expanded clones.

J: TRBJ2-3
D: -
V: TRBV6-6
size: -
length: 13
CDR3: CASSYTETDTQYF
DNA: TGTGCCAGCAGTTACACGGAAACAGATACGCAGTATTTT

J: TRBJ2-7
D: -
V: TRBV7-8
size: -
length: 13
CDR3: CASSSSGSYEQYF
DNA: TGTGCCAGCAGCTCATCGGGTTCCTACGAGCAGTACTTC

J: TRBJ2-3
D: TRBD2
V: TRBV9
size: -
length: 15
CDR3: CASSGTSGATDTQYF
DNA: TGTGCCAGCAGCGGGACTAGCGGGGCGACAGATACGCAGTATTTT

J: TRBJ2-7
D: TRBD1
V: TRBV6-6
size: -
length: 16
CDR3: CASSYGQGSSSYEQYF
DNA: TGTGCCAGCAGCTATGGACAGGGGTCTTCCTCCTACGAGCAGTACTTC

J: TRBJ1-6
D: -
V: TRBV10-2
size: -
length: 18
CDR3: CASSVSTGLASGNSPLHF
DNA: TGCGCCAGCAGTGTTTCGACAGGTCTGGCCTCGGGGAATTCACCCCTCCACTTT

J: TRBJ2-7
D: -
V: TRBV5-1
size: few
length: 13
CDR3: CASRRDTPYEQYF
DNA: TGCGCCAGCCGCCGGGACACTCCCTACGAGCAGTACTTC

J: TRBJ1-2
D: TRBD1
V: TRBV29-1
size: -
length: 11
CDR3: CSVRQGEGYTF
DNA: TGCAGCGTTCGACAGGGGGAGGGCTACACCTTC

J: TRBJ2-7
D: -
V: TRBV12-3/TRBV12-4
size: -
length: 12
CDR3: CASSLEPYEQYF
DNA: TGTGCCAGCAGTTTAGAACCCTACGAGCAGTACTTC

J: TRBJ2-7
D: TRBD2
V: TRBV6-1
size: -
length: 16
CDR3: CASSEGVAGVRYEQYF
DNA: TGTGCCAGCAGCGAAGGGGTAGCGGGGGTCAGGTACGAGCAGTACTTC

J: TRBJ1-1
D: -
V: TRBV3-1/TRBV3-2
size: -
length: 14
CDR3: CASRHRAEVTEAFF
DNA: TGTGCCAGCAGACACAGGGCGGAGGTCACTGAAGCTTTCTTT

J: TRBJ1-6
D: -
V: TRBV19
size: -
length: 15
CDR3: CATRGDRGGRSPLHF
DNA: TGTGCCACCCGAGGGGATAGGGGCGGTAGGTCACCCCTCCACTTT

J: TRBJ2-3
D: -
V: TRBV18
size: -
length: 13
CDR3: CASSPPSTDTQYF
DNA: TGTGCCAGCTCACCACCCTCTACAGATACGCAGTATTTT

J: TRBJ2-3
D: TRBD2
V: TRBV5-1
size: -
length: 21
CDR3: CASSLSATGTSGVIGGDTQYF
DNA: TGCGCCAGCAGCCTCTCGGCTACCGGGACTAGCGGGGTGATTGGGGGAGATACGCAGTATTTT

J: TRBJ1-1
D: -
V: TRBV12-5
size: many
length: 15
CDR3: CASGPPGQGLTRAFF
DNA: TGTGCTAGTGGGCCCCCCGGGCAGGGGCTAACCCGAGCTTTCTTT

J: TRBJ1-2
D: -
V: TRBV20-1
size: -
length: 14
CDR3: CSASKASLRDGYTF
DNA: TGCAGTGCTAGTAAGGCCAGCCTGAGGGATGGCTACACCTTC

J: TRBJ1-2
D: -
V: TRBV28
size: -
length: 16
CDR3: CASSPSVSELGYGYTF
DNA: TGTGCCAGCAGTCCCTCGGTGAGCGAACTGGGGTATGGCTACACCTTC

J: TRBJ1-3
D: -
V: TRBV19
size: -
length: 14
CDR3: CASSRSQSGDTIYF
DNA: TGTGCCAGTAGCCGAAGCCAAAGTGGAGACACCATATATTTT

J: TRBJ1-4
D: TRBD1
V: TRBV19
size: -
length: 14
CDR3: CASSMTGSHRKLFF
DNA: TGTGCCAGTAGTATGACAGGGAGCCACCGAAAACTGTTTTTT

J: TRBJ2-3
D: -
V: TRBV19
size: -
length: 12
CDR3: CASSTGTDTQYF
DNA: TGTGCCAGTAGTACCGGGACAGATACGCAGTATTTT

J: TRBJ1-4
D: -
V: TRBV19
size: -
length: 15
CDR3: CASSQQGNKPEKLFF
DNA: TGTGCCAGTAGTCAACAGGGAAACAAACCTGAAAAACTGTTTTTT

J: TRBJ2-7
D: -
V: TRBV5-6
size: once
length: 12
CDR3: CASSSPFAEQYF
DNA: TGTGCCAGCAGCTCCCCTTTCGCCGAGCAGTACTTC

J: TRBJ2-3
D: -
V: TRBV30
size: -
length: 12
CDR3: CAWSVRADTQYF
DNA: TGTGCCTGGAGTGTACGGGCAGATACGCAGTATTTT

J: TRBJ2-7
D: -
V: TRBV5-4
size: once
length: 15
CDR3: CASSPPGLATYEQYF
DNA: TGTGCCAGCAGCCCCCCGGGGCTCGCAACCTACGAGCAGTACTTC

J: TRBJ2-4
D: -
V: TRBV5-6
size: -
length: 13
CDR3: CASSSGQDGIQYF
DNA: TGTGCCAGCAGTTCTGGTCAGGACGGCATTCAGTACTTC

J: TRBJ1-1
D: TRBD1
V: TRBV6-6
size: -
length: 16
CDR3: CASIHGTGGFSTEAFF
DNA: TGTGCCAGCATCCACGGGACAGGGGGTTTCTCCACTGAAGCTTTCTTT

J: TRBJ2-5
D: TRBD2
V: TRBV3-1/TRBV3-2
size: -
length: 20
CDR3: CASSQDRGSGGVRVVETQYF
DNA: TGTGCCAGCAGCCAAGATCGGGGGAGCGGGGGGGTCAGAGTGGTAGAGACCCAGTACTTC

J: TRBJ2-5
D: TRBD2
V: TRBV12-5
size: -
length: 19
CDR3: CASGPPTLAGALYQETQYF
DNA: TGTGCTAGTGGGCCGCCGACACTAGCGGGGGCCCTATACCAAGAGACCCAGTACTTC

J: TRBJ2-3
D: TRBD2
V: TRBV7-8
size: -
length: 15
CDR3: CASSLGLAGTDTQYF
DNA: TGTGCCAGCAGCTTAGGACTAGCGGGGACAGATACGCAGTATTTT

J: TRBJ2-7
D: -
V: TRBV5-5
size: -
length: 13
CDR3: CASSLTGSYEQYF
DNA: TGTGCCAGCAGCTTGACAGGGTCCTACGAGCAGTACTTC